The clone carrying this TCR beta chain has a count of ten or more. Its antigen remains unidentified. The sample comes from a study of neurological immune-mediated disorders. Whole-study results and caveats: Expansion of TCR clones was greatest in HTLV-1-associated myelopathy and smallest in multiple sclerosis, where it fell below that of healthy controls. CDR3 amino acid sequences of expanded clones were not shared across subjects, a result suggesting private repertoires in all groups.

The V gene's germline CDR1 is SGHRS and CDR2 YFSETQ. The J segment lost 8 bases and the V segment lost 4 bases, leaving 8 bases of the junction unmatched. The CDR3 spans 14 residues. Stated time point: longitudinal time-point 2. Stored at -80 C, 2 million PBMCs were the source of the unsorted libraries. TCRdb redid the calling of the 5' RACE reads with MiXCR, one entry per CDR3 protein. The table has some 49,000 distinct CDR3 sequences, about 12% seen once. Sequenced: PBMCs. The receptor comes from a male donor with HTLV-1-associated myelopathy (HAM/TSP). The chain joins TRBV5-1 to TRBJ2-1, with TRBD1 matching over 8 bases. CDR3: CASSPGTGPYEQFF. The CDR3 bases are TGCGCCAGCAGCCCCGGGACAGGTCCCTATGAGCAGTTCTTC.